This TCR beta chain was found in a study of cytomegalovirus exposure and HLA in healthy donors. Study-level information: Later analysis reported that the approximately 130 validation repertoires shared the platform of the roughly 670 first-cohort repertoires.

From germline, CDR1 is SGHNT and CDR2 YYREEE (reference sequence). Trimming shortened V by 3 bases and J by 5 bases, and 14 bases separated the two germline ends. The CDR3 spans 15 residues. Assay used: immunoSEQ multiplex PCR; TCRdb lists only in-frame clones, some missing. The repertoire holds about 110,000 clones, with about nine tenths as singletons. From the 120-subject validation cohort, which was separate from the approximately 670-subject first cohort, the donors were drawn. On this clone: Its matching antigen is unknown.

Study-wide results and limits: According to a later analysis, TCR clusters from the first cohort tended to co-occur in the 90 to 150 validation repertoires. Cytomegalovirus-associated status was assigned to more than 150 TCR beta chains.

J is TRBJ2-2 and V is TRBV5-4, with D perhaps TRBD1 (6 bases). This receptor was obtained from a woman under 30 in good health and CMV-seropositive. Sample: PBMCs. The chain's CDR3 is CASSWGGQGTGELFF. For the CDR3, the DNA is TGTGCCAGCAGCTGGGGTGGGCAGGGGACCGGGGAGCTGTTTTTT.